This T cell receptor (beta chain) is from a study of blood T cells in healthy people across ages. Background on the study: Template switching recovered approximately one barcoded beta molecule for every two T cells.

This CDR3 region has 15 residues. Germline-derived CDR1 and CDR2 are LGHNA and YSLEER. Unmatched junction bases numbered 6, after V lost 1 base and J lost 7 bases. Combining a sample-barcoded 5' primer with a J-beta primer mix, a second PCR ran for roughly 7 to 12 cycles. TCRdb used MiXCR to reprocess the 5' RACE reads, holding one entry per CDR3 protein. The sample records about 1.4 million distinct CDR3 sequences, almost 60% being singletons. This clonotype was sampled from a man aged 18 to 29 in good health. V usage is TRBV4-3 and J usage is TRBJ2-1; 8 bases align to TRBD1. Material: blood. In nucleotides, the CDR3 is TGCGCCAGCAGCCAAGCGGGACAGGCGGGTAATGAGCAGTTCTTC. Translation: CASSQAGQAGNEQFF.